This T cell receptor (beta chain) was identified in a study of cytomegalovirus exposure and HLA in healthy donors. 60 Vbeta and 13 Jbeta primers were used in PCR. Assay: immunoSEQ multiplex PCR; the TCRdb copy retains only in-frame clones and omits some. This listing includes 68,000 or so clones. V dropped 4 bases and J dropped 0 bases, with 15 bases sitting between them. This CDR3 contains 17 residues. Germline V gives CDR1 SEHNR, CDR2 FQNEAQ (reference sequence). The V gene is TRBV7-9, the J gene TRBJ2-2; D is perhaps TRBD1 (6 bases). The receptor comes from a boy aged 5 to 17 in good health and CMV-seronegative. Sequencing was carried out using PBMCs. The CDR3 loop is CASSSDSTGTNTGELFF. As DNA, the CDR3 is TGTGCCAGCAGCTCGGACAGCACAGGCACGAACACCGGGGAGCTGTTTTTT. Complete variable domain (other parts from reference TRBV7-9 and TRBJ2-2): DTGVSQNPRHKITKRGQNVTFRCDPISEHNRLYWYRQTLGQGPEFLTYFQNEAQLEKSRLLSDRFSAERPKGSFSTLEIQRTEQGDSAMYLCASSSDSTGTNTGELFFGEGSRLTVL.